This T cell receptor beta chain was captured by sequencing in a study of cytomegalovirus exposure and HLA in healthy donors. The germline V gene encodes CDR1 SGHTA and CDR2 FQGNSA. This CDR3 region has 17 residues. V shed 5 bases and J shed 4 bases, with 20 bases lying between them. As for this clone: What it recognizes is unknown.

Researchers ran the PCR with 60 Vbeta and 13 Jbeta primers. Produced via immunoSEQ multiplex PCR; TCRdb's table is partial and in-frame only. This table holds under 200,000 clones, about 70% found once. Whole-study findings and limits: Later analysis associated a missense DCLRE1C variant with TCR beta V- and J-gene trimming. CMV serostatus alone was available as immune exposure information.

The sequence came from a woman aged 40 to 50 in good health and CMV-seropositive. The sequenced material came from PBMCs. The V gene is TRBV7-2, the J gene TRBJ2-2, with D unresolved. The CDR3 DNA reads TGTGCCAGCAGCCGCGATCTTATCACTGGTCCCACCGGGGAGCTGTTTTTT. Translating it yields CASSRDLITGPTGELFF.